This TCR beta chain derives from a study of control samples from healthy donors and cancer patients. TCRdb's table, derived via immunoSEQ multiplex PCR, lists solely in-frame clones and lacks some. This table holds roughly 88,000 clones, roughly 93% found once. Germline lookup yields CDR1 KGHSH and CDR2 LQKENI. V was cut by 6 bases and J by 8 bases, with 8 bases left in between. The CDR3 contains 11 residues. This clone was seen a single time. The chain couples TRBV18 to TRBJ2-1; D is undetermined. The sample taken for sequencing was blood. The sequence was collected from a man aged 18 to 30 in good health. The CDR3 spells CASSLVDEQFF. The CDR3 DNA sequence: TGTGCCAGCTCCCTGGTGGATGAGCAGTTCTTC.